Below are 4 T cell receptor beta chains sequenced from a single sample in a study of T-cell memory formation after mild COVID-19. TCRdb ran MiXCR on the 5' RACE reads and lists one entry per CDR3 protein. The top ten hold around 13% of the sample, which has roughly 600,000 distinct CDR3 sequences, 18% seen once. Sequenced: PBMCs or a T cell subset sorted from them (not recorded which). The receptors here all came from an adult woman who had mild COVID-19 (a few samples of this study predate the infection). Cell type and time point are not known.

V and J are TRBV28 and TRBJ1-2; D is possibly TRBD1 (5 bases). Trimming removed 2 bases from V and 7 bases from J, with 11 bases in between. The length of the CDR3 is 13 residues. The germline gives CDR1 MDHEN, CDR2 SYDVKM. CDR3 amino acids: CASSLEGHRGYTF. CDR3 nucleotide sequence: TGTGCCAGCAGTTTAGAGGGGCATCGTGGCTACACCTTC.

This clonotype was counted a few times. The chain links TRBV6-6 to TRBJ2-7; a possible D gene is TRBD2 (5 bases). V was trimmed by 0 bases and J by 1 base, leaving 16 bases between them. Germline V gene data show CDR1 as MNHNY and CDR2 as SVGAGI (reference sequence). The CDR3 spans 17 residues. The CDR3 loop reads CASSYSMVLGRSYEQYF. The CDR3 DNA reads as TGTGCCAGCAGTTACTCGATGGTACTAGGGAGATCCTACGAGCAGTACTTC.

V is TRBV10-3 and J is TRBJ2-2; 8 positions agree with TRBD1. The germline V gene encodes CDR1 ENHRY and CDR2 SYGVKD. This CDR3 has 15 amino acids. The V segment lost 7 bases and the J segment 5 bases; nucleotides outside the gene matches: 9. The CDR3 is CAINGGQGLTGELFF. CDR3 DNA sequence: TGTGCCATCAATGGAGGACAGGGTTTGACCGGGGAGCTGTTTTTT.

Only one count was recorded for this clonotype. V and J are TRBV4-1 and TRBJ2-5; no firm D call. Trimming removed 3 bases at V and 0 bases at J, with 8 bases between. Germline V gene data show CDR1 as MGHRA and CDR2 as YSYEKL. The CDR3 loop spans 14 amino acids. In nucleotides, the CDR3 is TGCGCCAGCAGCCAGAGAGAGAACCAAGAGACCCAGTACTTC. The encoded protein is CASSQRENQETQYF.